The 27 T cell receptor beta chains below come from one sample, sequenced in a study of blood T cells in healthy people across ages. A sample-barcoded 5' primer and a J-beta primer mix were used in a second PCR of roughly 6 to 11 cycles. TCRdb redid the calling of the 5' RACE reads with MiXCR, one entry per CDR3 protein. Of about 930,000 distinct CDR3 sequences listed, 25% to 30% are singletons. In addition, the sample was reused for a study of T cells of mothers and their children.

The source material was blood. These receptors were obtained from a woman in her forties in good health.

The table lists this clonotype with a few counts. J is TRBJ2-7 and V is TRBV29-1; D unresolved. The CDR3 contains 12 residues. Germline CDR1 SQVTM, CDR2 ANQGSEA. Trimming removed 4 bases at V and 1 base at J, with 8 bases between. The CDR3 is CSVGVTSYEQYF. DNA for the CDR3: TGCAGCGTTGGTGTGACATCCTACGAGCAGTACTTC.

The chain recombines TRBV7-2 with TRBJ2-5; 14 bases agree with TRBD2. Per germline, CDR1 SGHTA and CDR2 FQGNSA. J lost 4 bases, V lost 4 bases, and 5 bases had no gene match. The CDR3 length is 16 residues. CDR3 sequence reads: CASSYRLAGGGETQYF. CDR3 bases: TGTGCCAGCAGCTATAGACTAGCGGGGGGGGGAGAGACCCAGTACTTC.

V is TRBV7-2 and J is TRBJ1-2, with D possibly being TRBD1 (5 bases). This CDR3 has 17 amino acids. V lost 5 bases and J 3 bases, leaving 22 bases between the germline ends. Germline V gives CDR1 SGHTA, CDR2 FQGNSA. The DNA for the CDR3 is TGTGCCAGCAGCCCGGACCCAAACAGGTGGGGTGACTATGGCTACACCTTC. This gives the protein CASSPDPNRWGDYGYTF.

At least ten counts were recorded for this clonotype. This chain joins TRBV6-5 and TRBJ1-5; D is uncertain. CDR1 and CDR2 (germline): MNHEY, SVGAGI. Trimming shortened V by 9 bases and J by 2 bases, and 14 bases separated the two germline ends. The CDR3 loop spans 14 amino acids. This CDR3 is CASKAERGNQPQHF. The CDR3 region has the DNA TGTGCCAGTAAGGCCGAACGGGGCAATCAGCCCCAGCATTTT.

The CDR3 here is CSAPGNYGYTF. In DNA, the CDR3 is TGCAGTGCGCCCGGGAACTATGGCTACACCTTC. The chain has TRBV20-1 and TRBJ1-2, with D uncertain. Germline V gene data show CDR1 as DFQATT and CDR2 as SNEGSKA (reference sequence). V lost 6 bases and J 2 bases, leaving 7 bases between the germline ends. This CDR3 spans 11 amino acids.

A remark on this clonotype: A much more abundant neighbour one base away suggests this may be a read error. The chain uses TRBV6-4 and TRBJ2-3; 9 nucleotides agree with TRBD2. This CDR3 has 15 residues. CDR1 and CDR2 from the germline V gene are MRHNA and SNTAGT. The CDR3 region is CASSDGGGATDAQYF. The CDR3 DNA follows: TGTGCCAGCAGTGACGGCGGGGGGGCCACAGATGCGCAGTATTTT.

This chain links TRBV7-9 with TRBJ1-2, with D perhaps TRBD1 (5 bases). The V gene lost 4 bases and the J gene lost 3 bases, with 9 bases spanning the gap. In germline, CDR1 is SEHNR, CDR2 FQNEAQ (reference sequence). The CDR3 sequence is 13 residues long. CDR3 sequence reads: CASSSSQDYGYTF. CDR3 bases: TGTGCCAGCAGCTCTTCACAGGACTATGGCTACACCTTC. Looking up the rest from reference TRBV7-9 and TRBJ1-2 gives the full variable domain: DTGVSQNPRHKITKRGQNVTFRCDPISEHNRLYWYRQTLGQGPEFLTYFQNEAQLEKSRLLSDRFSAERPKGSFSTLEIQRTEQGDSAMYLCASSSSQDYGYTFGSGTRLTVV.

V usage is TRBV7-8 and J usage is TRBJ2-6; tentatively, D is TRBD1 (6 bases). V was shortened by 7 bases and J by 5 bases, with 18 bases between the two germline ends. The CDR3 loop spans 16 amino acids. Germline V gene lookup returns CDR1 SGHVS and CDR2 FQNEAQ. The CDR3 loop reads CASTLRIRGWANVLTF. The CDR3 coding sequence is TGTGCCAGCACCCTTAGAATCAGGGGCTGGGCCAACGTCCTGACTTTC. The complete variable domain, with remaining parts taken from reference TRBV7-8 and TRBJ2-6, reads GAGVSQSPRYKVAKRGQDVALRCDPISGHVSLFWYQQALGQGPEFLTYFQNEAQLDKSGLPSDRFFAERPEGSVSTLKIQRTQQEDSAVYLCASTLRIRGWANVLTFGAGSRLTVL.

The CDR3 sequence: CASSPGTASTPNTEAFF. Here the CDR3 DNA reads TGTGCCAGCAGTCCCGGGACAGCCAGCACCCCGAACACTGAAGCTTTCTTT. The genes are TRBV28 and TRBJ1-1; TRBD1 agrees at 7 bases. This CDR3 region has 17 residues. J lost 1 base, V lost 5 bases, and 13 bases had no gene match. Germline CDR1 is MDHEN and CDR2 is SYDVKM.

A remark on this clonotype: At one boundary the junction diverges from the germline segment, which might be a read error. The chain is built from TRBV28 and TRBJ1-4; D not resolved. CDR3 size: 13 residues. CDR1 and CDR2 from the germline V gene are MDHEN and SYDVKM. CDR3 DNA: TGTGCCAGCAGTTTAGGCAGTAATGATAAACTGTTTTTT. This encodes CASSLGSNDKLFF. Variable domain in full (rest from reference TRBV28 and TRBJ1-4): DVKVTQSSRYLVKRTGEKVFLECVQDMDHENMFWYRQDPGLGLRLIYFSYDVKMKEKGDIPEGYSVSREKKERFSLILESASTNQTSMYLCASSLGSNDKLFFGSGTQLSVL.

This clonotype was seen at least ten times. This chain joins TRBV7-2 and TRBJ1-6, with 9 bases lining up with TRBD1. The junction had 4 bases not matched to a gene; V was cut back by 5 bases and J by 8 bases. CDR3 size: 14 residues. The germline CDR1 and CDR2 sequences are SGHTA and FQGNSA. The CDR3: CASSHGTGYSPLHF. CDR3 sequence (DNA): TGTGCCAGCAGCCACGGGACAGGGTATTCACCCCTCCACTTT.

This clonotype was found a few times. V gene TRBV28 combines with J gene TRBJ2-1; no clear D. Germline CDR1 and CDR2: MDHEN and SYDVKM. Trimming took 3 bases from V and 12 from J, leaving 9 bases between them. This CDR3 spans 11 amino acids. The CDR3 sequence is CASSFYDRQFF. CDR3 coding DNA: TGTGCCAGCAGTTTTTACGATAGGCAGTTCTTC.

The CDR3, as DNA: TGTGCCAGCAGCTCTCCCGGGGAGGAGTCGGTCGATGAGCAGTTCTTC. Protein: CASSSPGEESVDEQFF. The chain joins TRBV6-2 or TRBV6-3 to TRBJ2-1, with a possible D match to TRBD2 (6 bases). The germline V gene encodes CDR1 MNHEY and CDR2 SVGEGT. Deletions cut 6 bases from V and 8 bases from J, with 23 bases between. The CDR3 is 16 residues long.

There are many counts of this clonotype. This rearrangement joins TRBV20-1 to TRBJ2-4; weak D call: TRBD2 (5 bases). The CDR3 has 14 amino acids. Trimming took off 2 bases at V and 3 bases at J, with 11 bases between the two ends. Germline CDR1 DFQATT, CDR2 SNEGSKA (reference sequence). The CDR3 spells CSARRGNDKNIQYF. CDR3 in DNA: TGCAGTGCTAGACGGGGTAATGACAAAAACATTCAGTACTTC.

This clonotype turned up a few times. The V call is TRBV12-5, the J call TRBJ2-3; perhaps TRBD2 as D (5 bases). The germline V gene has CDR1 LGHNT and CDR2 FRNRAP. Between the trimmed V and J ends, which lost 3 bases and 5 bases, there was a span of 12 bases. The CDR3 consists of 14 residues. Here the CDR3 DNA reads TGTGCTAGTGGTTTAGGTAGGGAGAAAGATACGCAGTATTTT. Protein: CASGLGREKDTQYF.

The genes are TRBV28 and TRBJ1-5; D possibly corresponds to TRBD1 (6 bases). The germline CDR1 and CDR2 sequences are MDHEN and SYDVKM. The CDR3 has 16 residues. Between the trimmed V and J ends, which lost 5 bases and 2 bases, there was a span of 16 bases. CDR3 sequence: CASSTLYRAGNQPQHF. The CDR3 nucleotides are TGTGCCAGCAGTACCCTATACAGGGCCGGCAATCAGCCCCAGCATTTT. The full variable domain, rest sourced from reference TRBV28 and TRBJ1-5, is DVKVTQSSRYLVKRTGEKVFLECVQDMDHENMFWYRQDPGLGLRLIYFSYDVKMKEKGDIPEGYSVSREKKERFSLILESASTNQTSMYLCASSTLYRAGNQPQHFGDGTRLSIL.

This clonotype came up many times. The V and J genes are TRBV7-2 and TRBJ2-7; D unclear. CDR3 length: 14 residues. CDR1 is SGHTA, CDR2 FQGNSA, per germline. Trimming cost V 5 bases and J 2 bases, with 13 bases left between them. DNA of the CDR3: TGTGCCAGCAGCCACCGACGGAATCCCTACGAGCAGTACTTC. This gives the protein CASSHRRNPYEQYF.

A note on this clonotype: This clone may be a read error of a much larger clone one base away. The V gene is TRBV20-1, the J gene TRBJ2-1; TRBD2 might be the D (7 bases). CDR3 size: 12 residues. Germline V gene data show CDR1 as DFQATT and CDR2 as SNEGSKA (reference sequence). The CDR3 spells CRANRDYREQFF. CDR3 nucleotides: TGCAGGGCAAACAGGGACTATCGTGAGCAGTTCTTC.

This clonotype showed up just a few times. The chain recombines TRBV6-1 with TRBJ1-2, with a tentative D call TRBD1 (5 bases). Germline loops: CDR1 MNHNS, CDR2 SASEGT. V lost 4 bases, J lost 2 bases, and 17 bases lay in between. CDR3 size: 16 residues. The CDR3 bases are TGTGCCAGCAGTGCGTATCAGACAGCTTCCAACTATGGCTACACCTTC. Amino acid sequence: CASSAYQTASNYGYTF.

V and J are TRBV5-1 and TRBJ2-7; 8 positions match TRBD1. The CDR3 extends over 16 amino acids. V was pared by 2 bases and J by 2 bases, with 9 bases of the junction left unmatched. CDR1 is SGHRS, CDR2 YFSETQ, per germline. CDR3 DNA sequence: TGCGCCAGCAGCTTAACGAGGGCAGGGGGCACCTACGAGCAGTACTTC. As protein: CASSLTRAGGTYEQYF.

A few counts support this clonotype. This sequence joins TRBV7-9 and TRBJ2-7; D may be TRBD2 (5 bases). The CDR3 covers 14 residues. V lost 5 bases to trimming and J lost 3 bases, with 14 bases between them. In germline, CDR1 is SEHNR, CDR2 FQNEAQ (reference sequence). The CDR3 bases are TGTGCCAGCAGCAATATCGGGGTTAACTACGAGCAGTACTTC. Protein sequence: CASSNIGVNYEQYF.

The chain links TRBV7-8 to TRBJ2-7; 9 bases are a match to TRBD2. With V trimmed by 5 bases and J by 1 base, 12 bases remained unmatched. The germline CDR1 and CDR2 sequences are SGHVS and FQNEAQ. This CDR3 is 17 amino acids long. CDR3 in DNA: TGTGCCAGCAGCCCAGGGGGGGGGCTAGCGGGGTCCTACGAGCAGTACTTC. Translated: CASSPGGGLAGSYEQYF.

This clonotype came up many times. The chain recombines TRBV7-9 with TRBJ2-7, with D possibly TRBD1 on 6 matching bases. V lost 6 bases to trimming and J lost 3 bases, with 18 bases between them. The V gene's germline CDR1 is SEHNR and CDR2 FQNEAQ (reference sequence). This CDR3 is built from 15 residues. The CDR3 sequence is CASRLQGQGYYEQYF. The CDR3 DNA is TGTGCCAGCAGACTCCAGGGGCAGGGATACTACGAGCAGTACTTC.

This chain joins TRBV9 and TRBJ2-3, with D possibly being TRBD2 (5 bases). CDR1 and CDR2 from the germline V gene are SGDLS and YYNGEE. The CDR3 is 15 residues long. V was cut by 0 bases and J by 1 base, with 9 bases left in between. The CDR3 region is CASSVDNGGTDTQYF. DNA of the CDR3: TGTGCCAGCAGCGTAGATAACGGGGGCACAGATACGCAGTATTTT.

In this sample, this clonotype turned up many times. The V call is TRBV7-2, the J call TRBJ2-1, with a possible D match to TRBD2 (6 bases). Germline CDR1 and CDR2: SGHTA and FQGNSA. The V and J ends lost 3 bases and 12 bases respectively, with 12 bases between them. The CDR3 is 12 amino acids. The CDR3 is CASSFAQAGQFF. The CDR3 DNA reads TGTGCCAGCAGCTTTGCGCAAGCGGGGCAGTTCTTC.

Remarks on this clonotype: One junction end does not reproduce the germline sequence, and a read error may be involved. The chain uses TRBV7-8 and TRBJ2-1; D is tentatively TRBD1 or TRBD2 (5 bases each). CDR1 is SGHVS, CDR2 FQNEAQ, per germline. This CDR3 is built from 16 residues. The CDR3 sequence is CASSTEGPPSYTEQFF. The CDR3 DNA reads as TGTGCCAGCAGCACCGAGGGACCCCCATCCTACACTGAGCAGTTCTTC.

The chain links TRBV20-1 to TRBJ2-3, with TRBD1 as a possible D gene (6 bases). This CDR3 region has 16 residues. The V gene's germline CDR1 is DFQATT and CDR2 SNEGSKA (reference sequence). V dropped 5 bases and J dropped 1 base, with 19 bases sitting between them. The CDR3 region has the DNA TGCAGTGCTTCAGGAAGACAGGACAGAGGCACAGATACGCAGTATTTT. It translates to CSASGRQDRGTDTQYF.